These T cell receptor beta chains were read from a single sample in a study of blood T cell repertoires in COVID-19. TCRdb's copy holds only in-frame clones and misses some; the assay was immunoSEQ multiplex PCR. Of about 260,000 clones in the sample, 91% were seen once. The sequencing input was peripheral blood. The receptors here all came from a person in their late teens or twenties with COVID-19, enrolled during active disease. The CDR3 runs from the conserved cysteine through the conserved F or W. A D gene is named only where the DNA matches it firmly. Rows may omit the clone size; those that give it use once, few, many or a size class.

v_call	d_call	clone_size	j_call	cdr3_aa	cdr3_nt
TRBV28	-	once	TRBJ1-5	CASSPLGPQHF	TGTGCCAGCAGTCCTCTCGGGCCCCAGCATTTT
TRBV19	TRBD2	-	TRBJ2-1	CASSGAGGYNEQFF	TGTGCCAGTAGTGGAGCGGGAGGGTACAATGAGCAGTTCTTC
TRBV2	TRBD1	-	TRBJ1-1	CASSVGTGARAFF	TGTGCCAGCAGCGTTGGGACAGGGGCGCGGGCTTTCTTT
TRBV5-8	TRBD2	-	TRBJ2-2	CASSLAVTSGNTGELFF	TGTGCCAGCAGCTTGGCCGTGACTAGCGGGAACACCGGGGAGCTGTTTTTT
TRBV6-5	-	-	TRBJ1-6	CASSFDRVLNSPLHF	TGTGCCAGCAGCTTCGACAGAGTCCTTAATTCACCCCTCCACTTT
TRBV7-8	-	-	TRBJ1-2	CASSLAHRGYGYTF	TGTGCCAGCAGCTTAGCCCACCGGGGCTATGGCTACACCTTC
TRBV19	TRBD2	-	TRBJ2-7	CARMKIETSRYEQYF	TGTGCCAGAATGAAGATTGAGACTAGCCGCTACGAGCAGTACTTC
TRBV5-1	-	-	TRBJ2-2	CASSLPDYGTGELFF	TGCGCCAGCAGCTTGCCCGACTACGGAACCGGGGAGCTGTTTTTT
TRBV5-4	TRBD1	-	TRBJ2-1	CASSLGQGYNEQFF	TGTGCCAGCAGCTTGGGACAGGGCTACAATGAGCAGTTCTTC
TRBV6-5	-	-	TRBJ1-5	CASSSRTDNQPQHF	TGTGCCAGCAGTTCCAGGACAGACAATCAGCCCCAGCATTTT
TRBV9	-	-	TRBJ2-2	CASSREYGELFF	TGTGCCAGCAGCCGGGAGTACGGGGAGCTGTTTTTT
TRBV28	-	-	TRBJ2-1	CASSLPGSHNEQFF	TGTGCCAGCAGTTTACCGGGTAGCCACAATGAGCAGTTCTTC
TRBV28	-	-	TRBJ1-4	CASSPTTHFEKLFF	TGTGCCAGCAGTCCAACTACTCATTTTGAAAAACTGTTTTTT
TRBV9	TRBD2	-	TRBJ2-1	CASSVSGRRDNEQFF	TGTGCCAGCAGCGTAAGCGGGAGGCGAGACAATGAGCAGTTCTTC
TRBV7-9	TRBD2	-	TRBJ2-2	CASLQREVAGELFF	TGTGCCAGCCTACAGCGGGAGGTCGCCGGGGAGCTGTTTTTT
TRBV4-1	TRBD1	-	TRBJ1-4	CASSQWTGRNEKLFF	TGCGCCAGCAGCCAATGGACAGGGAGGAATGAAAAACTGTTTTTT
TRBV12-3/TRBV12-4	TRBD1	-	TRBJ1-2	CASSLGGTVFRF	TGTGCCAGCAGTTTAGGCGGGACAGTATTCCGCTTC
TRBV6-6	TRBD1	-	TRBJ1-2	CASSDRDNYGYTF	TGTGCCAGCAGTGACAGGGACAACTATGGCTACACCTTC
TRBV2	TRBD2	-	TRBJ2-2	CASSVGLAGSTGELFF	TGTGCCAGCAGTGTTGGTCTAGCGGGAAGTACCGGGGAGCTGTTTTTT
TRBV5-6	TRBD1	-	TRBJ2-3	CASSLSQGARYTQYF	TGTGCCAGCAGCTTGAGTCAGGGGGCCCGATATACGCAGTATTTT
TRBV6-5	TRBD1	-	TRBJ1-2	CASRLTGEAYGYTF	TGTGCCAGCAGATTAACAGGGGAGGCTTATGGCTACACCTTC
TRBV5-1	-	-	TRBJ1-1	CASSLDTNTEAFF	TGCGCCAGCAGCCTGGACACGAACACTGAAGCTTTCTTT
TRBV28	-	-	TRBJ1-5	CASSPYRFPQHF	TGTGCCAGCAGCCCCTACAGGTTCCCCCAGCATTTT
TRBV7-9	-	-	TRBJ1-1	CASSSVPEAFF	TGTGCCAGCAGCTCAGTTCCCGAAGCTTTCTTT
TRBV19	TRBD1	-	TRBJ2-1	CASITGTGPNNEQFF	TGTGCCAGTATTACCGGGACAGGGCCGAACAATGAGCAGTTCTTC
TRBV18	TRBD2	-	TRBJ2-1	CASSPRLAGSYNEQFF	TGTGCCAGCTCACCAAGACTAGCGGGATCCTACAATGAGCAGTTCTTC
TRBV7-9	-	-	TRBJ2-5	CASSPGGGGQETQYF	TGTGCCAGCAGCCCCGGAGGAGGCGGCCAAGAGACCCAGTACTTC
TRBV19	-	-	TRBJ1-1	CASSPRGAEAFF	TGTGCCAGTAGCCCGCGGGGGGCTGAAGCTTTCTTT
TRBV24-1	TRBD1	-	TRBJ2-5	CATRQGETQYF	TGTGCCACCCGACAGGGGGAGACCCAGTACTTC
TRBV19	TRBD1	once	TRBJ1-6	CASSSGGRVTPLHF	TGTGCCAGTAGCTCAGGGGGACGTGTGACACCCCTCCACTTT
TRBV7-3	TRBD1	once	TRBJ2-3	CASSLSATGGGTDTQYF	TGTGCCAGCAGCTTAAGCGCGACAGGGGGAGGCACAGATACGCAGTATTTT
TRBV10-2	TRBD2	-	TRBJ2-3	CASTKTSGATDTQYF	TGCGCCAGCACCAAGACTAGCGGGGCCACAGATACGCAGTATTTT
TRBV29-1	TRBD2	once	TRBJ2-7	CSVSGTRVNPNEQYF	TGCAGCGTCTCCGGGACTAGAGTTAATCCAAACGAGCAGTACTTC
TRBV7-2	-	-	TRBJ1-3	CASSWDTGSGNTIYF	TGTGCCAGCAGCTGGGACACTGGCTCTGGAAACACCATATATTTT
TRBV5-4	-	-	TRBJ1-2	CASSLGQGGYTF	TGTGCCAGCAGCTTGGGCCAGGGGGGCTACACCTTC
TRBV6-5	TRBD2	once	TRBJ2-7	CASSYGTSGSYEQYF	TGTGCCAGCAGTTACGGGACTAGCGGGAGCTACGAGCAGTACTTC
TRBV5-1	TRBD1	-	TRBJ2-2	CASSLGPGQGDTGELFF	TGCGCCAGCAGCTTGGGACCCGGACAGGGAGACACCGGGGAGCTGTTTTTT